A single sample is the source of the 2 T cell receptor beta chains below, sequenced in a study of tumor-infiltrating lymphocytes in primary liver carcinoma. Priming with a constant-region primer yielded TCR beta cDNA from about 500 ng total RNA. ARM-PCR, slightly modified, supplied the TCR beta libraries through three nested multiplex PCR rounds. A C-beta reverse primer and TRBV1-TRBV30 forward primers served in each of the first two PCR rounds, at 9 to 10 cycles apiece. TCRdb itself ran the multiplex PCR reads through MiXCR, one entry per CDR3 protein. The repertoire has approximately 320,000 distinct CDR3 sequences, about three fifths of them found once; the top ten carry approximately 17%. They got blood RNA out of unsorted whole blood and also pulled out germline DNA. Specimen: peripheral blood. All receptors derive from a woman aged 25 to 39 with primary liver carcinoma and hepatitis B virus infection.

The chain uses TRBV6-2 or TRBV6-3 and TRBJ2-7, with D uncertain. The CDR3 is 11 residues long. Trimming stripped 7 bases from V and 4 bases from J, with 8 bases between. CDR1 MNHEY and CDR2 SVGEGT come from the germline V gene. The CDR3: CASTNLYEQYF. CDR3 nucleotide sequence: TGTGCCAGCACGAACTTATACGAGCAGTACTTC.

Details on this clonotype: A much bigger clone sits one base away, suggesting this may be a read error. The chain is built from TRBV12-3 or TRBV12-4 and TRBJ1-2; no reliable D call. The CDR3 runs to 12 residues. DNA for the CDR3: TGTGCCTGCAGTCCCTACAGTGGCGGCTACACCTTC. As protein: CACSPYSGGYTF.